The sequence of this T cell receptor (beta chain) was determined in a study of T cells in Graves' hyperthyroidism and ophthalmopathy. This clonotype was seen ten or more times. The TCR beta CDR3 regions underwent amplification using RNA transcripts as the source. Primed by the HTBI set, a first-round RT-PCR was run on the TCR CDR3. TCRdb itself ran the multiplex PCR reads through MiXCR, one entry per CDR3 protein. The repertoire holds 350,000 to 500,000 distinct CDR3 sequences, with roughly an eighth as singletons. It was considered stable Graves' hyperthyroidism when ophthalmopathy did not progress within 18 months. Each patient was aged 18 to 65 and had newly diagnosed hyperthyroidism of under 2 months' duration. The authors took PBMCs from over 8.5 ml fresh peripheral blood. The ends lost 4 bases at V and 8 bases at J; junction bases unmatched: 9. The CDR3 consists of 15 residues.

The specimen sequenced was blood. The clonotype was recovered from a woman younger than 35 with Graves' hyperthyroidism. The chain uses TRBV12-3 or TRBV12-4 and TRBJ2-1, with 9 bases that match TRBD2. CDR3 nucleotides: TGTGCCAGCAGTTCAGAGCGGGAGGAACTTGATGAGCAGTTCTTC. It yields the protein CASSSEREELDEQFF.